Shown below are 26 T cell receptor beta chains from a single sample sequenced in a study of CD8 T cells in Susac syndrome. When the RNA was reverse transcribed, random hexamers were used with an input of about 0.5 to 1 ug. TCRdb reprocessed the immunoSEQ multiplex PCR reads via MiXCR and lists one record per CDR3 protein. The table lists approximately 210,000 distinct CDR3 sequences, about 96% of them singletons. The sample was CD4+ T cells from PBMCs. Receptors originate from a human donor with multiple sclerosis.

This chain connects TRBV20-1 to TRBJ2-7; 7 bases are a match to TRBD2. Looked up from germline, CDR1 is DFQATT and CDR2 is SNEGSKA (reference sequence). The CDR3 has 16 amino acids. Trimming cost V 2 bases and J 4 bases; bases outside gene matches: 14. CDR3 bases: TGCAGTGCTAGAATCGAGAGTAGCGGGTGGTTGTACGAGCAGTACTTC. This encodes CSARIESSGWLYEQYF.

V is TRBV29-1 and J is TRBJ1-1; TRBD1 aligns across 7 bases. Germline trimming cut 6 bases from V and 8 bases from J; bases unmatched to any gene: 15. Germline CDR1 is SQVTM and CDR2 is ANQGSEA. The CDR3 is 14 residues long. The CDR3 here is CSVPDQTGFVEAFF. CDR3 nucleotide sequence: TGCAGCGTCCCAGACCAGACAGGGTTCGTCGAAGCTTTCTTT.

The chain combines TRBV27 with TRBJ2-7, with a weak D call TRBD2 (6 bases). Trimming stripped 7 bases from V and 3 bases from J, with 13 bases between. The CDR3 is made up of 13 amino acids. Germline V gene lookup returns CDR1 MNHEY and CDR2 SMNVEV (reference sequence). In DNA, the CDR3 is TGTGCCAGCACCCGGGGGTCAGGCTACGAGCAGTACTTC. It specifies CASTRGSGYEQYF.

This chain uses TRBV28 with TRBJ1-1, with a weak D call TRBD1 (5 bases). Between the trimmed V and J ends, which lost 6 bases and 9 bases, there was a span of 20 bases. This CDR3 has 14 residues. The germline CDR1 and CDR2 sequences are MDHEN and SYDVKM. CDR3 sequence (DNA): TGTGCCAGCAGCCACCCGCTGGGGGGAAGCCAAGCTTTCTTT. Its protein product is CASSHPLGGSQAFF.

V gene TRBV29-1 combines with J gene TRBJ2-5; a possible D gene is TRBD2 (5 bases). Looked up from germline, CDR1 is SQVTM and CDR2 is ANQGSEA. The CDR3 is made up of 14 amino acids. Trimming removed 4 bases at V and 1 base at J, with 13 bases between. The CDR3 nucleotides are TGCAGCGTTGTACCGGGAATTCTCCAAGAGACCCAGTACTTC. Translating gives CSVVPGILQETQYF.

This chain links TRBV7-2 with TRBJ1-5, with 7 bases that match TRBD1. The J segment lost 3 bases and the V segment lost 4 bases, leaving 6 bases of the junction unmatched. Germline CDR1 is SGHTA and CDR2 is FQGNSA. The CDR3 totals 15 residues. CDR3 amino acids: CASSSPGGPNQPQHF. CDR3 DNA: TGTGCCAGCAGCTCCCCAGGGGGTCCCAATCAGCCCCAGCATTTT.

This chain uses TRBV6-5 with TRBJ2-1, with TRBD1 matching 8 bases. The CDR3 is 16 amino acids. Per the germline V gene, CDR1 is MNHEY and CDR2 is SVGAGI. Germline trimming cut 1 base from V and 8 bases from J; bases unmatched to any gene: 10. CDR3 region: CASSYLPGQALDEQFF. CDR3 nucleotides: TGTGCCAGCAGTTACTTACCGGGACAGGCCTTGGATGAGCAGTTCTTC.

The chain uses TRBV3-1 and TRBJ2-3; 7 bases map to TRBD2. The CDR3 sequence is 15 residues long. From germline, CDR1 is LGHDT and CDR2 YNNKEL (reference sequence). J was trimmed by 6 bases and V by 1 base; bases with no gene match: 7. The DNA for the CDR3 is TGTGCCAGCAGCCAAGGGACTAGTTGGTCCGATACGCAGTATTTT. Encoded protein: CASSQGTSWSDTQYF.

This clonotype came up once. The V and J genes are TRBV29-1 and TRBJ2-2; TRBD2 matches at 11 bases. The CDR3 contains 14 residues. Germline CDR1 and CDR2: SQVTM and ANQGSEA. V was pared by 6 bases and J by 1 base, with 1 base of the junction left unmatched. CDR3 sequence reads: CSVLAGVNTGELFF. As DNA, the CDR3 is TGCAGCGTACTAGCGGGAGTGAACACCGGGGAGCTGTTTTTT.

This chain uses TRBV27 with TRBJ2-2; D might be TRBD1 (7 bases). This CDR3 region has 16 residues. Germline V gene lookup returns CDR1 MNHEY and CDR2 SMNVEV (reference sequence). V was cut by 6 bases and J by 1 base, with 15 bases left in between. CDR3 DNA: TGTGCCAGCAGGAGCAGGGGGGCTGGGAACACCGGGGAGCTGTTTTTT. The encoded protein is CASRSRGAGNTGELFF.

A few counts support this clonotype. The chain uses TRBV29-1 and TRBJ2-2; TRBD1 is a possible D gene (6 bases). The CDR3 is 13 residues long. The V gene lost 3 bases and the J gene lost 1 base, with 6 bases spanning the gap. Germline V gene data show CDR1 as SQVTM and CDR2 as ANQGSEA. Here the CDR3 DNA reads TGCAGCGTTGACAGGGGGAACACCGGGGAGCTGTTTTTT. This sequence encodes CSVDRGNTGELFF.

V gene TRBV29-1 combines with J gene TRBJ1-2; D might be TRBD1 (5 bases). The germline CDR1 and CDR2 sequences are SQVTM and ANQGSEA. Trimming took 6 bases from V and 7 from J, leaving 9 bases between them. CDR3 length equals 10 residues. The CDR3 DNA is TGCAGCGTGGGGGAGGCTGGCTACACCTTC. It yields the protein CSVGEAGYTF. Full variable domain (rest looked up from reference TRBV29-1 and TRBJ1-2): SAVISQKPSRDICQRGTSLTIQCQVDSQVTMMFWYRQQPGQSLTLIATANQGSEATYESGFVIDKFPISRPNLTFSTLTVSNMSPEDSSIYLCSVGEAGYTFGSGTRLTVV.

CDR3 coding DNA: TGTGCCAGCAGCCTCCTCCAAGAGACCCAGTACTTC. The encoded protein is CASSLLQETQYF. The chain links TRBV7-9 to TRBJ2-5; D unclear. Trimming removed 5 bases from V and 1 base from J, with 5 bases in between. Germline lookup yields CDR1 SEHNR and CDR2 FQNEAQ (reference sequence). This CDR3 is 12 amino acids long.

V usage is TRBV7-3 and J usage is TRBJ1-1; 7 nucleotides line up with TRBD1. Germline values: CDR1 SGHTA, CDR2 FQGTGA. Trimming cost V 5 bases and J 1 base; bases outside gene matches: 7. The CDR3 is 15 residues long. The CDR3 nucleotides read TGTGCCAGCAGCGAATCCGGGACAGCGAACACTGAAGCTTTCTTT. It codes for CASSESGTANTEAFF.

The DNA of the CDR3 is TGTGCCAGCAGCTTACAGGGAGGGGTCACTGAAGCTTTCTTT. It specifies CASSLQGGVTEAFF. This chain connects TRBV7-9 to TRBJ1-1; possible D gene TRBD1, 5 bases. Germline V gene sequence: CDR1 SEHNR, CDR2 FQNEAQ (reference sequence). This CDR3 has 14 amino acids. Trimming removed 2 bases at V and 4 bases at J, with 11 bases between. Supplemented by reference TRBV7-9 and TRBJ1-1, the full variable domain reads DTGVSQNPRHKITKRGQNVTFRCDPISEHNRLYWYRQTLGQGPEFLTYFQNEAQLEKSRLLSDRFSAERPKGSFSTLEIQRTEQGDSAMYLCASSLQGGVTEAFFGQGTRLTVV.

The chain uses TRBV29-1 and TRBJ2-7; perhaps TRBD2 as D (5 bases). CDR3 length equals 12 residues. The V gene lost 2 bases and the J gene lost 1 base, with 6 bases spanning the gap. In germline, CDR1 is SQVTM, CDR2 ANQGSEA. The CDR3 spells CSVETGSYEQYF. Here the CDR3 DNA reads TGCAGCGTTGAAACGGGATCCTACGAGCAGTACTTC.

As DNA, the CDR3 is TGTGCCAGCAGTTTAATTTGGACAGGGGAACACAATGAGCAGTTCTTC. Its protein product is CASSLIWTGEHNEQFF. V and J are TRBV12-3 or TRBV12-4 and TRBJ2-1; TRBD1 aligns across 9 bases. The length of the CDR3 is 16 residues. With 2 bases clipped from V and 5 bases from J, the junction kept 7 bases outside the gene matches.

The gene calls are TRBV6-1 and TRBJ1-2; 8 nucleotides match TRBD1. The CDR3 is 20 amino acids. CDR1 is MNHNS and CDR2 is SASEGT in the germline V gene. V dropped 5 bases and J dropped 2; count of bases not matched to a gene: 22. CDR3 nucleotides: TGTGCCAGCAGTAGAAAACCCCACCGGACGCGGGACAGGATAAACTATGGCTACACCTTC. Translation gives CASSRKPHRTRDRINYGYTF.

The gene calls are TRBV29-1 and TRBJ1-2, with TRBD1 matching 8 bases. The germline gives CDR1 SQVTM, CDR2 ANQGSEA. This CDR3 region has 13 residues. V gave up 7 bases and J gave up 13 bases; unmatched junction bases: 17. The CDR3 reads CSARDSRQGQGTF. The CDR3 DNA sequence: TGCAGCGCACGGGACAGCCGTCAAGGACAGGGCACCTTC.

This chain links TRBV20-1 with TRBJ1-6; no clear D gene. The CDR3 runs to 16 residues. Germline lookup yields CDR1 DFQATT and CDR2 SNEGSKA (reference sequence). Trimming took off 6 bases at V and 0 bases at J, with 15 bases between the two ends. The DNA for the CDR3 is TGCAGTGCACTAAGCGCCTTAAGCTCCTATAATTCACCCCTCCACTTT. Protein product: CSALSALSSYNSPLHF.

The rearrangement links TRBV29-1 to TRBJ1-2; D unclear. Deletions cut 4 bases from V and 2 bases from J, with 8 bases between. The CDR3 consists of 12 residues. In germline, CDR1 is SQVTM, CDR2 ANQGSEA. In DNA form, the CDR3 reads TGCAGCGTTGTCATCGCCAACTATGGCTACACCTTC. Its translation is CSVVIANYGYTF.

CDR3 region: CASSVASTWATVGYTF. The CDR3, as DNA: TGTGCCAGCAGCGTAGCTTCGACTTGGGCGACAGTCGGCTACACCTTC. This chain joins TRBV9 and TRBJ1-2; TRBD1 might be the D (5 bases). V was clipped by 0 bases and J by 8 bases, with 20 bases between them. This CDR3 is 16 amino acids long. CDR1 is SGDLS and CDR2 is YYNGEE in the germline V gene.

This clonotype was detected only once. This chain uses TRBV6-1 with TRBJ1-5; D remains ambiguous. The CDR3 length is 11 residues. The V gene's germline CDR1 is MNHNS and CDR2 SASEGT. V lost 8 bases and J 8 bases, leaving 10 bases between the germline ends. The CDR3 here is CASVEEEPQHF. CDR3 coding DNA: TGTGCCAGCGTTGAGGAGGAGCCCCAGCATTTT.

The chain joins TRBV12-3 or TRBV12-4 to TRBJ2-7, with D unclear. Deletions cut 1 base from V and 7 bases from J, with 5 bases between. This CDR3 is built from 11 residues. DNA for the CDR3: TGTGCCAGCAGTTTAGAACGGGAGCAGTACTTC. Translation: CASSLEREQYF.

The chain couples TRBV28 to TRBJ2-5, with D maybe TRBD2 (7 bases). Germline V lookup: CDR1 MDHEN, CDR2 SYDVKM. CDR3 length: 16 residues. The germline V and J ends were trimmed by 9 bases and 2 bases, with 22 bases remaining between them. In nucleotides, the CDR3 is TGTGCCAGTACGCGGGGGCGGGGGACTGCTCAAGAGACCCAGTACTTC. Protein product: CASTRGRGTAQETQYF.

This chain links TRBV4-1 with TRBJ2-7, with 11 bases that match TRBD1. After removal of 1 base from V and 4 bases from J, the junction contained 12 bases not matched to a gene. The germline gives CDR1 MGHRA, CDR2 YSYEKL. CDR3 length equals 18 residues. In DNA, the CDR3 is TGCGCCAGCAGCCAAGGAACCCTCGACGGACAGGGGGCTTACGAGCAGTACTTC. It yields the protein CASSQGTLDGQGAYEQYF.